These 5 T cell receptor beta chains share one sample of origin, sequenced in a study of blood T cell repertoires in COVID-19 (dated by TCRdb to the early 2020s). The receptor library was made with the immunoSEQ multiplex PCR assay. TCRdb limited this immuneACCESS table to in-frame rearrangements with V and J called. A share of clones is missing; checked studies link under half to unresolved V genes, and the rest is unexplained. This sample is represented by a few hundred thousand clones; nearly 90% of them were singletons. Of the sample, approximately 5% falls within the top ten clones. The sequenced sample consisted of PBMCs or T cells enriched from blood (not recorded which). Receptors originate from a woman aged 25-40 years who had recovered from COVID-19.

This chain uses TRBV2 with TRBJ1-5; D unresolved. Trimming removed 6 bases from V and 7 bases from J, with 16 bases in between. Germline CDR1 is SNHLY and CDR2 is FYNNEI. The CDR3 is 14 amino acids. CDR3 in amino acids: CASSRGPSEQPQHF. CDR3 nucleotide sequence: TGTGCCAGCAGCCGAGGGCCCTCTGAGCAGCCCCAGCATTTT.

This clone was found a few times. The rearrangement links TRBV21-1 to TRBJ1-5; whether TRBD1, the table's D call, matches the DNA was not checked. TRBV21-1 has pseudogene status. The CDR3 runs 17 residues. The CDR3 DNA sequence: TGTGCCAGCAGCACACGCCCCCCAGGGGGGAGCAATCAGCCCCAGCATTTT. It is translated as CASSTRPPGGSNQPQHF.

V is TRBV6-5 and J is TRBJ1-1; D possibly corresponds to TRBD1 (6 bases). Trimming left V 6 bases short and J 2 bases short, with 10 bases between. This CDR3 is 13 amino acids long. Per the germline V gene, CDR1 is MNHEY and CDR2 is SVGAGI. Here the CDR3 DNA reads TGTGCCAGCAGCTCAGGGACAAACACTGAAGCTTTCTTT. Its translation is CASSSGTNTEAFF.

This clone was recorded only once. The chain uses TRBV11-2 and TRBJ1-3, with D perhaps matching TRBD1 (5 bases). The germline V gene has CDR1 SGHAT and CDR2 FQNNGV. The CDR3 runs 17 residues. The V gene lost 2 bases and the J gene lost 2 bases, with 16 bases spanning the gap. This CDR3 is CASSLHPRTLTGNTIYF. DNA of the CDR3: TGTGCCAGCAGCTTACATCCCCGGACACTGACTGGAAACACCATATATTTT.

The CDR3 sequence is CASSYVAGGNEQFF. In DNA, the CDR3 is TGTGCCAGCAGTTATGTGGCGGGGGGGAATGAGCAGTTCTTC. V is TRBV6-2 or TRBV6-3 and J is TRBJ2-1; TRBD2 agrees at 9 bases. V was clipped by 3 bases and J by 7 bases; unmatched bases: 4. CDR3 length equals 14 residues. Germline V gene lookup returns CDR1 MNHEY and CDR2 SVGEGT.